This T cell receptor beta chain appears in the sequencing data of a study of blood T cells in healthy people across ages. The overall study: About one barcoded beta molecule was captured per two T cells (by template switching).

Germline CDR1 and CDR2: SEHNR and FQNEAQ (reference sequence). The CDR3 length is 14 residues. The V segment lost 5 bases and the J segment 8 bases; nucleotides outside the gene matches: 11. Using a J-beta primer mix together with a sample-barcoded 5' primer, a second PCR was run for about 6 to 12 cycles. TCRdb fed the 5' RACE reads into MiXCR, producing one record per CDR3 protein. Of approximately 1.5 million distinct CDR3 sequences listed, approximately 32% are singletons. This clonotype turned up a few times. The chain recombines TRBV7-9 with TRBJ2-5, with 7 bases aligning to TRBD1. The clonotype originates from a woman in her twenties or thirties in good health. Input material: blood. CDR3 protein: CASSPSTTGETQYF. In nucleotides, the CDR3 is TGTGCCAGCAGCCCTTCTACTACAGGGGAAACCCAGTACTTC.